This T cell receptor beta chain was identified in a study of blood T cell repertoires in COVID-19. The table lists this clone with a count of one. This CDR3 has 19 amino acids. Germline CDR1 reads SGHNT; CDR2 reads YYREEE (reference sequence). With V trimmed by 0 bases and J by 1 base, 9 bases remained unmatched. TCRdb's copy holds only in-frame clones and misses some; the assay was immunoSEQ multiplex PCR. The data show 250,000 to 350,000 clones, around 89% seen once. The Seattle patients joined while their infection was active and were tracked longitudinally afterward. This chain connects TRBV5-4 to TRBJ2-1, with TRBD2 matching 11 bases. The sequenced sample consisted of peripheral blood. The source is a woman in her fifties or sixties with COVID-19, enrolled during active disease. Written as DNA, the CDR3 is TGTGCCAGCAGCTTGGTTCGGCTAGCGGGAGGATGGTCCTACAATGAGCAGTTCTTC. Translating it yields CASSLVRLAGGWSYNEQFF. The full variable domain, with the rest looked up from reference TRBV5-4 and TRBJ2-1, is ETGVTQSPTHLIKTRGQQVTLRCSSQSGHNTVSWYQQALGQGPQFIFQYYREEENGRGNFPPRFSGLQFPNYSSELNVNALELDDSALYLCASSLVRLAGGWSYNEQFFGPGTRLTVL.